The clone carrying this T cell receptor beta chain was seen many times. Its antigen is as yet unknown. The data derive from a study of T cells in Graves' hyperthyroidism and ophthalmopathy. Study-level results: Blood also held most thyroid clonotypes expanded beyond 0.001.

This CDR3 is built from 15 residues. V shed 5 bases, J shed 8 bases, and the junction held 10 bases outside the gene matches. Germline values: CDR1 MDHEN, CDR2 SYDVKM. Amplification of TCR beta CDR3 regions used RNA as the template. The HTBI primer set was used in a first-round RT-PCR of the TCR CDR3. MiXCR, applied by TCRdb to the multiplex PCR reads, yields one record per CDR3 protein. The sample yields 450,000 to 550,000 distinct CDR3 sequences, around 22% seen once. Sequencing was performed on blood. This sequence joins TRBV28 and TRBJ2-4; TRBD2 aligns across 9 bases. The clonotype comes from a woman under 40 with Graves' ophthalmopathy. CDR3 sequence (DNA): TGTGCCAGCAGTCCCAGGGGCGGGGGGGCGTACATTCAGTACTTC. Translating it yields CASSPRGGGAYIQYF.